Below, 11 T cell receptor beta chains from the same sample are listed, as sequenced in a study of T cell changes during pregnancy in multiple sclerosis. Clones were read by immunoSEQ multiplex PCR, and TCRdb kept only the in-frame ones, dropping some. This table holds some 64,000 clones, around 91% found once. The starting material was peripheral blood, obtained in the second trimester of pregnancy. The receptor set was obtained from a female donor in good health, enrolled as a control in a pregnancy study.

This clone was observed once. V usage is TRBV2 and J usage is TRBJ1-5, with a possible D match to TRBD1 (5 bases). CDR1 SNHLY and CDR2 FYNNEI come from the germline V gene. The CDR3 extends over 15 amino acids. The ends were cut back, 3 bases at V and 2 bases at J, with 11 bases in the middle. Here the CDR3 reads CASSEGRLGNQPQHF. CDR3 nucleotide sequence: TGTGCCAGCAGTGAGGGGCGTTTGGGCAATCAGCCCCAGCATTTT. Full variable domain (remainder filled in from reference TRBV2 and TRBJ1-5): EPEVTQTPSHQVTQMGQEVILRCVPISNHLYFYWYRQILGQKVEFLVSFYNNEISEKSEIFDDQFSVERPDGSNFTLKIRSTKLEDSAMYFCASSEGRLGNQPQHFGDGTRLSIL.

This clone was seen only once. V usage is TRBV7-2 and J usage is TRBJ2-7, with TRBD1 as a possible D gene (5 bases). The ends were cut back, 1 base at V and 5 bases at J, with 6 bases in the middle. The germline CDR1 and CDR2 sequences are SGHTA and FQGNSA. The CDR3 spans 12 residues. CDR3 coding DNA: TGTGCCAGCAGCTTAGAGGGGAACGAGCAGTACTTC. This sequence encodes CASSLEGNEQYF. The complete variable domain, with remaining parts taken from reference TRBV7-2 and TRBJ2-7, reads GAGVSQSPSNKVTEKGKDVELRCDPISGHTALYWYRQSLGQGLEFLIYFQGNSAPDKSGLPSDRFSAERTGGSVSTLTIQRTQQEDSAVYLCASSLEGNEQYFGPGTRLTVT.

V is TRBV5-1 and J is TRBJ2-5; D possibly corresponds to TRBD1 (5 bases). Trimming cost V 6 bases and J 0 bases, with 6 bases left between them. This CDR3 spans 12 amino acids. Per the germline V gene, CDR1 is SGHRS and CDR2 is YFSETQ. CDR3 nucleotides: TGCGCCAGCACGACAGACCAAGAGACCCAGTACTTC. Translation gives CASTTDQETQYF.

On this clone itself: Other DNA sequences in the same sample also yield this CDR3. CDR3 sequence: CASSVDPGNEQFF. In nucleotides, the CDR3 is TGTGCCAGCAGCGTAGACCCGGGGAATGAGCAGTTCTTC. This sequence joins TRBV9 and TRBJ2-1, with D possibly matching TRBD2 (5 bases). V shed 0 bases and J shed 7 bases, with 8 bases lying between them. The CDR3 is made up of 13 amino acids. Germline CDR1 reads SGDLS; CDR2 reads YYNGEE. The full variable domain, its missing parts supplied by reference TRBV9 and TRBJ2-1, is DSGVTQTPKHLITATGQRVTLRCSPRSGDLSVYWYQQSLDQGLQFLIQYYNGEERAKGNILERFSAQQFPDLHSELNLSSLELGDSALYFCASSVDPGNEQFFGPGTRLTVL.

This chain links TRBV7-7 with TRBJ2-7; 12 bases are shared with TRBD2. Looked up from germline, CDR1 is SSHAT and CDR2 is FNYEAQ (reference sequence). The CDR3 spans 15 residues. The CDR3, as DNA: TGTGTTCGGACTAGCGGGATAGGTCCCTCCTACGAGCAGTACTTC. It yields the protein CVRTSGIGPSYEQYF.

This chain uses TRBV7-9 with TRBJ2-5, with 9 bases aligning to TRBD2. CDR3 length equals 15 residues. J lost 5 bases, V lost 6 bases, and 10 bases had no gene match. CDR1 is SEHNR and CDR2 is FQNEAQ in the germline V gene (reference sequence). CDR3 sequence (DNA): TGTGCCAGCAGGCCTTACCTAGCGGGGCGGGAGACCCAGTACTTC. Residues: CASRPYLAGRETQYF.

A few counts support this clone. This chain connects TRBV28 to TRBJ1-1, with D perhaps matching TRBD1 (5 bases). This CDR3 spans 14 amino acids. Trimming stripped 5 bases from V and 5 bases from J, with 15 bases between. Germline V gives CDR1 MDHEN, CDR2 SYDVKM. CDR3 nucleotides: TGTGCCAGCAGTAAAAGTGGGGGGGGAACTGAAGCTTTCTTT. Its protein is CASSKSGGGTEAFF.

V usage is TRBV28 and J usage is TRBJ2-7; 8 nucleotides agree with TRBD1. Germline-derived CDR1 and CDR2 are MDHEN and SYDVKM. This CDR3 has 14 amino acids. The J segment lost 4 bases and the V segment lost 6 bases, leaving 8 bases of the junction unmatched. The CDR3 protein is CASRLTGGGYEQYF. The CDR3 bases are TGTGCCAGCAGACTAACAGGGGGTGGATACGAGCAGTACTTC.

V and J are TRBV6-1 and TRBJ2-7; D is possibly TRBD1 (5 bases). The V and J ends lost 7 bases and 0 bases respectively, with 13 bases between them. The CDR3 consists of 14 residues. Looked up from germline, CDR1 is MNHNS and CDR2 is SASEGT. The CDR3 sequence: CASTPQVSSYEQYF. Written as DNA, the CDR3 is TGTGCCAGCACCCCACAGGTCTCCTCCTACGAGCAGTACTTC.

This rearrangement joins TRBV7-9 to TRBJ2-7; D uncertain. The CDR3 runs 16 residues. V lost 6 bases and J 1 base, leaving 19 bases between the germline ends. The germline CDR1 and CDR2 sequences are SEHNR and FQNEAQ (reference sequence). Here the CDR3 DNA reads TGTGCCAGCAGTTGGATGGGTGGGCCCCGTTCCTACGAGCAGTACTTC. It codes for CASSWMGGPRSYEQYF.

The V and J genes are TRBV5-5 and TRBJ1-1; D is unresolved. This CDR3 has 13 amino acids. The ends were cut back, 4 bases at V and 13 bases at J, with 20 bases in the middle. Looked up from germline, CDR1 is SGHKS and CDR2 is YYEKEE (reference sequence). As DNA, the CDR3 is TGTGCCAGCAGCCGCGATCCAGACAAGATGGATTTCTTT. This codes for CASSRDPDKMDFF.